Below are 14 T cell receptor beta chains sequenced from a single sample in a study of cytomegalovirus exposure and HLA in healthy donors. Primers: 60 Vbeta forward and 13 Jbeta reverse. Using immunoSEQ multiplex PCR, the repertoire was profiled, and TCRdb retains in-frame clones only, with some absent. The table lists roughly 110,000 clones, more than 65% of them singletons, with roughly 3.9% in the top ten. The sequenced sample was PBMCs. The source of these receptors is a male donor in good health and CMV-seronegative.

The CDR3 here is CASSPSTNFPVPQHF. DNA for the CDR3: TGCGCCAGCAGTCCTAGTACAAACTTCCCTGTCCCCCAGCATTTT. The chain carries TRBV23-1 and TRBJ1-5; no reliable D call. TRBV23-1 has ORF status, its function being uncertain. The V and J ends lost 4 bases and 10 bases respectively, with 20 bases between them. The CDR3 spans 15 residues.

The gene calls are TRBV6-5 and TRBJ1-1; D not resolved. The CDR3 sequence is 15 residues long. CDR1 and CDR2 (germline): MNHEY, SVGAGI. V lost 2 bases and J lost 3, with 13 bases in between. The CDR3 protein is CASSYLRARDTEAFF. The CDR3 coding sequence is TGTGCCAGCAGTTACCTGCGGGCTAGGGACACTGAAGCTTTCTTT.

This chain joins TRBV10-3 and TRBJ2-7; 7 bases map to TRBD2. After removal of 2 bases from V and 4 bases from J, the junction contained 8 bases not matched to a gene. This CDR3 has 15 amino acids. CDR1 ENHRY and CDR2 SYGVKD come from the germline V gene. Here the CDR3 reads CAISEGWEGLYEQYF. Here the CDR3 DNA reads TGTGCCATCAGTGAGGGGTGGGAGGGCCTTTACGAGCAGTACTTC.

This clone was seen once. In DNA form, the CDR3 reads TGTGCCAGCAGCTTTATTACGCGGGGGAACACCGGGGAGCTGTTTTTT. Translated, it gives CASSFITRGNTGELFF. The chain links TRBV5-8 to TRBJ2-2; D possibly corresponds to TRBD2 (6 bases). V was cut by 2 bases and J by 1 base, with 12 bases left in between. The CDR3 is 16 residues long. Germline V gives CDR1 SGHTS, CDR2 YDEGEE.

The rearrangement uses TRBV9 and TRBJ2-2; 12 bases align to TRBD2. Trimming at V came to 2 bases and at J to 8 bases, leaving 13 bases not matched to a gene. Germline CDR1 reads SGDLS; CDR2 reads YYNGEE. This CDR3 is 18 amino acids long. As DNA, the CDR3 is TGTGCCAGCAGCGTTTTACCCCCTAGCGGGAGGGCCCAGGGGGAGCTGTTTTTT. Translating gives CASSVLPPSGRAQGELFF.

This chain joins TRBV6-1 and TRBJ2-7; D not resolved. The CDR3 runs 12 residues. V lost 7 bases to trimming and J lost 2 bases, with 9 bases between them. Looked up from germline, CDR1 is MNHNS and CDR2 is SASEGT. CDR3 in DNA: TGTGCCAGCATGACAAGACCCTACGAGCAGTACTTC. Translating it yields CASMTRPYEQYF.

The chain links TRBV7-9 to TRBJ2-7; 7 bases are a match to TRBD1. The V gene end was trimmed by 3 bases and the J gene end by 3 bases; junction bases not matched to a gene: 8. Germline CDR1 reads SEHNR; CDR2 reads FQNEAQ (reference sequence). This CDR3 is 15 amino acids long. The CDR3 is CASSFHGTASYEQYF. The CDR3 bases are TGTGCCAGCAGCTTTCATGGGACAGCCAGCTACGAGCAGTACTTC.

This clone has only a few counts. The chain recombines TRBV2 with TRBJ2-7, with D possibly matching TRBD1 (5 bases). CDR3 length equals 14 residues. Germline values: CDR1 SNHLY, CDR2 FYNNEI. V lost 4 bases and J 0 bases, leaving 10 bases between the germline ends. This CDR3 is CASSVRGSSYEQYF. The CDR3 DNA is TGTGCCAGCAGTGTAAGGGGCAGCTCCTACGAGCAGTACTTC.

V and J are TRBV6-5 and TRBJ2-7, with D perhaps TRBD2 (5 bases). CDR3 length equals 15 residues. Trimming removed 5 bases from V and 0 bases from J, with 14 bases in between. From germline, CDR1 is MNHEY and CDR2 SVGAGI. The CDR3, as DNA: TGTGCCAGCAGTCCCCGAGGAGGTTTCTCCTACGAGCAGTACTTC. Residues: CASSPRGGFSYEQYF.

In this sample, this clone turned up a few times. The CDR3 sequence: CASSHGANVLTF. The CDR3 nucleotides read TGTGCCAGTAGTCATGGGGCCAACGTCCTGACTTTC. The chain couples TRBV19 to TRBJ2-6; no reliable D call. Trimming pared 5 bases from V and 3 bases from J, leaving 2 bases between. CDR3 length: 12 amino acids. Germline-derived CDR1 and CDR2 are LNHDA and SQIVND (reference sequence).

This sequence joins TRBV27 and TRBJ2-7; no definite D call. Trimming took 5 bases from V and 3 from J, leaving 17 bases between them. In germline, CDR1 is MNHEY, CDR2 SMNVEV (reference sequence). The CDR3 runs 15 residues. CDR3 region: CASSKHSDHGYEQYF. In DNA, the CDR3 is TGTGCCAGCAGTAAACACAGTGACCATGGCTACGAGCAGTACTTC.

The chain couples TRBV6-6 to TRBJ2-5; TRBD1 is a possible D gene (5 bases). The closer fit of TRBJ2-7 to the DNA end suggests the J call may be wrong. The CDR3 covers 15 residues. Per germline, CDR1 MNHNY and CDR2 SVGAGI (reference sequence). The CDR3 nucleotides read TGTGCCAGCAGTTACTCGTTAAGGACAAACTACGAGCAGTACTTC. This sequence encodes CASSYSLRTNYEQYF.

This clone was observed a few times. The gene calls are TRBV10-3 and TRBJ2-7; 10 positions match TRBD2. Germline trimming cut 2 bases from V and 6 bases from J; bases unmatched to any gene: 7. The CDR3 runs to 15 residues. CDR1 is ENHRY, CDR2 SYGVKD, per germline. The CDR3 DNA reads TGTGCCATCAGTGAGGTTCTAGCGGGAGTCGGCGAGCAGTACTTC. It is translated as CAISEVLAGVGEQYF.

V is TRBV7-6 and J is TRBJ2-7, with D unresolved. Trimming cost V 1 base and J 0 bases, with 7 bases left between them. Germline CDR1 is SGHVS and CDR2 is FNYEAQ. The CDR3 is 14 residues long. CDR3 nucleotide sequence: TGTGCCAGCAGCTTAGTTCCGGGCTCCTACGAGCAGTACTTC. Its translation: CASSLVPGSYEQYF.